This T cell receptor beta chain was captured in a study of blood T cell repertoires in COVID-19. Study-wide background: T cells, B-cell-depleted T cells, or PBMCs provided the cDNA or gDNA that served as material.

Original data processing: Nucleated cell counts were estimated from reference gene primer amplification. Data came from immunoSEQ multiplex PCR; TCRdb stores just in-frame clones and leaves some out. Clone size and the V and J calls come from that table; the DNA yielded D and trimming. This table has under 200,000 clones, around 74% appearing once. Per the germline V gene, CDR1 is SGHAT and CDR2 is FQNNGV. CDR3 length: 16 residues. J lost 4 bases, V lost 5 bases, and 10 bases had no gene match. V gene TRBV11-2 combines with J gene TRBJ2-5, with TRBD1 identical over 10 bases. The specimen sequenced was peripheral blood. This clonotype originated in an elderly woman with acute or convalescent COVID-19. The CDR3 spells CASSRRDRGPPETQYF. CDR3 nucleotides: TGTGCCAGCAGCCGCCGGGACAGGGGCCCGCCAGAGACCCAGTACTTC.